The 25 T cell receptor beta chains reported below all come from one sample, sequenced in a study of blood T cell repertoires in COVID-19. TCRdb's table, derived via immunoSEQ multiplex PCR, lists solely in-frame clones and lacks some. The table lists about 17,000 clones, 85% to 90% of them singletons, with around 16% in the top ten. What was sequenced was peripheral blood. Receptors originate from a human donor with active COVID-19. The donor label of this sample is uncertain.

The table lists this clone with a count of one. The chain carries TRBV6-5 and TRBJ1-2; 7 nucleotides line up with TRBD1. CDR1 and CDR2 from the germline V gene are MNHEY and SVGAGI. This CDR3 is built from 12 residues. After removal of 8 bases from V and 5 bases from J, the junction contained 5 bases not matched to a gene. The CDR3 nucleotides read TGTGCCAGCGCGGGACAGCTTTATGGCTACACCTTC. It yields the protein CASAGQLYGYTF.

V usage is TRBV5-1 and J usage is TRBJ2-1; possible D gene TRBD1, 5 bases. This CDR3 is 14 amino acids long. Germline lookup yields CDR1 SGHRS and CDR2 YFSETQ. The V and J ends lost 5 bases and 9 bases respectively, with 18 bases between them. This CDR3 is CASRLLETVGEQFF. DNA of the CDR3: TGCGCCAGCAGACTTCTGGAGACAGTCGGTGAGCAGTTCTTC.

The rearrangement uses TRBV7-8 and TRBJ2-3; TRBD2 agrees at 9 bases. Germline lookup yields CDR1 SGHVS and CDR2 FQNEAQ. J gave up 3 bases and V 5 bases, and 15 bases lay outside the gene matches. This CDR3 region has 18 residues. CDR3: CASSLPRKAGGNTDTQYF. CDR3 DNA sequence: TGTGCCAGCAGCCTGCCCCGGAAGGCGGGGGGGAATACAGATACGCAGTATTTT.

The chain couples TRBV6-6 to TRBJ1-2, with a weak D call TRBD1 (5 bases). This CDR3 comprises 13 residues. V was pared by 6 bases and J by 1 base, with 9 bases between. Looked up from germline, CDR1 is MNHNY and CDR2 is SVGAGI (reference sequence). The CDR3 here is CASRLDSNYGYTF. The CDR3 DNA reads TGTGCCAGCAGACTCGACAGTAACTATGGCTACACCTTC.

The V call is TRBV5-1, the J call TRBJ2-5, with 8 bases lining up with TRBD1. CDR3 length: 14 residues. The V gene's germline CDR1 is SGHRS and CDR2 YFSETQ. Germline trimming cut 0 bases from V and 4 bases from J; bases unmatched to any gene: 2. The CDR3 DNA reads TGCGCCAGCAGCTTGGGACAGGGGCTAGAGACCCAGTACTTC. Residues: CASSLGQGLETQYF.

The V gene is TRBV10-2, the J gene TRBJ2-2; D is possibly TRBD2 (7 bases). Germline V lookup: CDR1 WSHSY, CDR2 SAAADI. The V end was cut by 2 bases, the J end by 4 bases, with 14 bases between. The CDR3 spans 16 residues. DNA for the CDR3: TGCGCCAGCAGTGAGGTTACGGGGGGCGCCACCGGGGAGCTGTTTTTT. It is translated as CASSEVTGGATGELFF.

This rearrangement joins TRBV2 to TRBJ1-5; a possible D gene is TRBD1 (6 bases). This CDR3 region has 15 residues. Germline V lookup: CDR1 SNHLY, CDR2 FYNNEI. V shed 2 bases and J shed 3 bases, with 11 bases lying between them. The DNA for the CDR3 is TGTGCCAGCAGTGAAAGGGACATACCCAATCAGCCCCAGCATTTT. Translating gives CASSERDIPNQPQHF.

The chain employs TRBV19 and TRBJ2-3, with D possibly matching TRBD2 (5 bases). Trimming cost V 9 bases and J 5 bases, with 15 bases left between them. Germline loops: CDR1 LNHDA, CDR2 SQIVND (reference sequence). This CDR3 region has 13 residues. The CDR3 DNA sequence: TGTGCCAGCAGCTCGAGGGCCCAAGATACGCAGTATTTT. Its protein is CASSSRAQDTQYF.

Here the CDR3 reads CASSYVQREKLFF. The CDR3 region has the DNA TGTGCCAGCAGTTATGTACAGCGGGAAAAACTGTTTTTT. The rearrangement links TRBV6-2 or TRBV6-3 to TRBJ1-4; D is unresolved. The CDR3 consists of 13 residues. The V gene's germline CDR1 is MNHEY and CDR2 SVGEGT. The V end was cut by 3 bases, the J end by 8 bases, with 10 bases between.

The CDR3 nucleotides are TGTGCCAGCAGCACCCTGACAGGGGGCCTCAGGACTGAAGCTTTCTTT. Encoded protein: CASSTLTGGLRTEAFF. This rearrangement joins TRBV21-1 to TRBJ1-1; the D call of TRBD1 is as the table states it, not checked on the DNA. TRBV21-1 represents a pseudogene. CDR3 size: 16 residues.

This chain links TRBV5-1 with TRBJ1-4; TRBD1 matches at 9 bases. This CDR3 contains 14 residues. Germline lookup yields CDR1 SGHRS and CDR2 YFSETQ. After removal of 3 bases from V and 6 bases from J, the junction contained 3 bases not matched to a gene. CDR3 DNA: TGCGCCAGCAGCTCCGGGACAGGGCATGAAAAACTGTTTTTT. It specifies CASSSGTGHEKLFF.

The chain is built from TRBV7-2 and TRBJ2-7; 9 nucleotides align to TRBD1. J was trimmed by 0 bases and V by 0 bases; bases with no gene match: 12. The CDR3 has 19 residues. Germline V lookup: CDR1 SGHTA, CDR2 FQGNSA. CDR3 in DNA: TGTGCCAGCAGCTTAGCCCAACTTTCGGACAGGGGCGACTCCTACGAGCAGTACTTC. This encodes CASSLAQLSDRGDSYEQYF. The full variable domain, in which reference TRBV7-2 and TRBJ2-7 provide the parts outside the CDR3, is GAGVSQSPSNKVTEKGKDVELRCDPISGHTALYWYRQSLGQGLEFLIYFQGNSAPDKSGLPSDRFSAERTGGSVSTLTIQRTQQEDSAVYLCASSLAQLSDRGDSYEQYFGPGTRLTVT.

The table lists this clone with a count of one. The chain joins TRBV19 to TRBJ1-2, with 9 bases that match TRBD1. The germline CDR1 and CDR2 sequences are LNHDA and SQIVND (reference sequence). With 6 bases clipped from V and 4 bases from J, the junction kept 6 bases outside the gene matches. CDR3 length equals 14 residues. For the CDR3, the DNA is TGTGCCAGTAGCGAACAGGGGGCTGGCTATGGCTACACCTTC. Its protein product is CASSEQGAGYGYTF.

This clone has just a few counts. This chain joins TRBV7-9 and TRBJ2-7; the match to TRBD1 covers 9 bases. The germline gives CDR1 SEHNR, CDR2 FQNEAQ (reference sequence). Germline trimming cut 0 bases from V and 4 bases from J; bases unmatched to any gene: 4. There are 15 residues in the CDR3. CDR3 DNA sequence: TGTGCCAGCAGCTTAGCAGGGACAGGGTCGTACGAGCAGTACTTC. This translates into CASSLAGTGSYEQYF. Looking up the rest from reference TRBV7-9 and TRBJ2-7 gives the full variable domain: DTGVSQNPRHKITKRGQNVTFRCDPISEHNRLYWYRQTLGQGPEFLTYFQNEAQLEKSRLLSDRFSAERPKGSFSTLEIQRTEQGDSAMYLCASSLAGTGSYEQYFGPGTRLTVT.

The CDR3 loop reads CASSQGGGPGNEQFF. CDR3 DNA sequence: TGTGCCAGCAGCCAAGGGGGGGGGCCAGGCAATGAGCAGTTCTTC. The V call is TRBV7-6, the J call TRBJ2-1, with a tentative D call TRBD2 (7 bases). Trimming took 5 bases from V and 6 from J, leaving 17 bases between them. CDR3 length: 15 amino acids. Germline-derived CDR1 and CDR2 are SGHVS and FNYEAQ.

V is TRBV5-1 and J is TRBJ1-2; TRBD1 aligns across 10 bases. CDR1 and CDR2 from the germline V gene are SGHRS and YFSETQ. V shed 0 bases, J shed 4 bases, and the junction held 0 bases outside the gene matches. The CDR3 runs to 14 residues. Written as DNA, the CDR3 is TGCGCCAGCAGCTTGGGGACAGGGGGCTATGGCTACACCTTC. The encoded protein is CASSLGTGGYGYTF.

The chain uses TRBV15 and TRBJ1-1; 10 nucleotides line up with TRBD1. The V segment lost 0 bases and the J segment 8 bases; nucleotides outside the gene matches: 9. CDR1 LNHNV and CDR2 YYDKDF come from the germline V gene (reference sequence). This CDR3 comprises 16 residues. CDR3 DNA sequence: TGTGCCACCAGCAGAGATCGGGGGACAGGGGCTTCGGAAGCTTTCTTT. This translates into CATSRDRGTGASEAFF.

Here the CDR3 reads CASSPGTGDNGYTF. The CDR3 DNA reads as TGTGCCAGCTCACCAGGGACAGGGGATAATGGCTACACCTTC. The J gene is TRBJ1-2, the V gene TRBV18, with 10 bases fitting TRBD1. Per germline, CDR1 KGHSH and CDR2 LQKENI. The CDR3 is 14 residues long. V was clipped by 2 bases and J by 6 bases; unmatched bases: 3.

This chain uses TRBV5-1 with TRBJ2-2; TRBD2 might be the D (6 bases). This CDR3 contains 16 residues. CDR1 SGHRS and CDR2 YFSETQ come from the germline V gene. Trimming removed 1 base from V and 0 bases from J, with 10 bases in between. This CDR3 reads CASSLRRGSNTGELFF. For the CDR3, the DNA is TGCGCCAGCAGCTTGAGGAGGGGATCGAACACCGGGGAGCTGTTTTTT.

The chain employs TRBV29-1 and TRBJ2-2, with TRBD1 identical over 8 bases. The length of the CDR3 is 14 residues. J gave up 1 base and V 6 bases, and 4 bases lay outside the gene matches. Germline values: CDR1 SQVTM, CDR2 ANQGSEA. The DNA for the CDR3 is TGCAGCGTCCTTGACAGGGGGAACACCGGGGAGCTGTTTTTT. This encodes CSVLDRGNTGELFF.

This clone was observed a single time. The chain is built from TRBV2 and TRBJ2-7; the D gene is possibly TRBD1 (6 bases). Germline CDR1 is SNHLY and CDR2 is FYNNEI. Between the trimmed V and J ends, which lost 3 bases and 7 bases, there was a span of 16 bases. The CDR3 is 14 amino acids. The CDR3 region is CASSETYSGDEQYF. The DNA for the CDR3 is TGTGCCAGCAGTGAGACGTATTCAGGGGATGAGCAGTACTTC.

This rearrangement joins TRBV6-5 to TRBJ2-1; TRBD1 matches 11 bases. The CDR3 is made up of 15 amino acids. In germline, CDR1 is MNHEY, CDR2 SVGAGI. Germline trimming cut 6 bases from V and 4 bases from J; bases unmatched to any gene: 5. CDR3 residues: CASRGGQGAYNEQFF. CDR3 DNA sequence: TGTGCCAGCAGAGGAGGACAGGGGGCGTACAATGAGCAGTTCTTC.

The gene calls are TRBV28 and TRBJ1-5; 10 bases agree with TRBD1. Germline V CDR1 and CDR2: MDHEN, SYDVKM. The J segment lost 4 bases and the V segment lost 6 bases, leaving 6 bases of the junction unmatched. The CDR3 contains 15 residues. The CDR3 sequence is CASSPRTGGNQPQHF. The CDR3 nucleotides are TGTGCCAGCAGCCCAAGGACAGGGGGAAATCAGCCCCAGCATTTT.

This chain joins TRBV19 and TRBJ1-2, with a possible D match to TRBD1 (6 bases). CDR3 length equals 15 residues. The V and J ends lost 8 bases and 8 bases respectively, with 24 bases between them. Germline CDR1 and CDR2: LNHDA and SQIVND (reference sequence). The CDR3 nucleotides read TGTGCCAGTCGACAGGCGACCACCCATATGAGGGGCTACACCTTC. Amino acids: CASRQATTHMRGYTF.

The V and J genes are TRBV27 and TRBJ1-6; TRBD1 might be the D (6 bases). Per the germline V gene, CDR1 is MNHEY and CDR2 is SMNVEV (reference sequence). V was pared by 2 bases and J by 7 bases, with 18 bases between. The CDR3 is 17 amino acids. CDR3 in DNA: TGTGCCAGCAGTTTAGGGGGCCCCACAACGGGAAATTCACCCCTCCACTTT. Translation gives CASSLGGPTTGNSPLHF.